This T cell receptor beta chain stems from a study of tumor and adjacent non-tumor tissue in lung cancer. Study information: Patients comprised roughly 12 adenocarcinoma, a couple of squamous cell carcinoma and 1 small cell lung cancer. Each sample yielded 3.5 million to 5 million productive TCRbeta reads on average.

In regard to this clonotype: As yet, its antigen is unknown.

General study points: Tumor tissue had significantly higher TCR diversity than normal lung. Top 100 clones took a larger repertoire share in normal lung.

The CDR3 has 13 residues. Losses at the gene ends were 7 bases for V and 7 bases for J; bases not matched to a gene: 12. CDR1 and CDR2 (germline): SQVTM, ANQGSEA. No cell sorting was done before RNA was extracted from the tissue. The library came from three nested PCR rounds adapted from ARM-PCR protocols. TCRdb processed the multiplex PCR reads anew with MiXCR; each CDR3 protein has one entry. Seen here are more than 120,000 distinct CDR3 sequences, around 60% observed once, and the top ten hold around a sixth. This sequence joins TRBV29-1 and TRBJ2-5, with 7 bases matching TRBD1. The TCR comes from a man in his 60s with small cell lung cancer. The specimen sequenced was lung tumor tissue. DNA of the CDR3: TGCAGCGCTAAGGCCCTCGACAGGGTGACCCAGTACTTC. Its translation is CSAKALDRVTQYF.